This TCR beta chain stems from a study of T-cell memory formation after mild COVID-19. General study results and limits: Clones that contracted clustered mainly in CM and EM if CD4+ and in EMRA if CD8+.

The CDR3 spans 13 residues. Trimming removed 3 bases from V and 8 bases from J, with 12 bases in between. Germline CDR1 is SGHRS and CDR2 is YFSETQ. TCRdb analysed the 5' RACE reads with MiXCR anew, one entry per CDR3 protein. Of roughly 350,000 distinct CDR3 sequences in the sample, 20% to 25% were seen once. As concerns this clonotype: Its cognate antigen is unknown.

V is TRBV5-1 and J is TRBJ2-1, with D perhaps matching TRBD1 (6 bases). The TCR was taken from an adult woman who had mild COVID-19 (a few samples of this study predate the infection). Cell type and time point are not known. Sample: PBMCs or a T cell subset sorted from them (not recorded which). The chain's CDR3 is CASSSGNRDEQFF. CDR3 nucleotide sequence: TGCGCCAGCAGCTCCGGCAACAGGGATGAGCAGTTCTTC.